The T cell receptor beta chain under discussion was sequenced for a study of T cell responses to AZD1222 COVID-19 vaccine. General study points: Donors skewed white British and female; clonal diversity was possibly underestimated.

CDR3 size: 15 residues. Concerning this clone: Its specificity is unknown.

Measured with immunoSEQ multiplex PCR; TCRdb has only the in-frame clones, and not every one. The data hold about 110,000 clones, with over 75% observed a single time. The genes are TRBV21-1 and TRBJ2-7; whether TRBD2, the table's D call, matches the DNA was not checked. TRBV21-1 is a pseudogene segment. This TCR derives from an adult who received the AZD1222 COVID-19 vaccine. The sequencing here drew on peripheral blood, taken 28 days after the second AZD1222 dose. CDR3 coding DNA: TGTGCCAGCAGCCACCGAGGGAGCCAACCCTACGAGCAGTACTTC. As protein: CASSHRGSQPYEQYF.